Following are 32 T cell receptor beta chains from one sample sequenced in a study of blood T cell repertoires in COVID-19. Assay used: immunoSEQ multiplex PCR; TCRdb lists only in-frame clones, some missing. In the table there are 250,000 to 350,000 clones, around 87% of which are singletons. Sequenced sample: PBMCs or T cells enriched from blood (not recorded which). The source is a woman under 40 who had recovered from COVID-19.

The CDR3 DNA reads TGCGCCAGCAGCTTGGCACTAGCGGGGGCCTACAATGAGCAGTTCTTC. Residues: CASSLALAGAYNEQFF. This chain connects TRBV5-1 to TRBJ2-1, with 11 bases matching TRBD2. This CDR3 is built from 16 residues. Germline V gives CDR1 SGHRS, CDR2 YFSETQ. V lost 0 bases and J lost 2; bases outside the gene matches: 1.

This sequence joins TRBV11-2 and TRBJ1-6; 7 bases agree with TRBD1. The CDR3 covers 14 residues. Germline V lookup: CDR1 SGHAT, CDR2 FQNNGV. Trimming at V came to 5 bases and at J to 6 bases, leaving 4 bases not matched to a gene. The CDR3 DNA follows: TGTGCCAGCAGCCCCGGGACAGCTAATTCACCCCTCCACTTT. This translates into CASSPGTANSPLHF.

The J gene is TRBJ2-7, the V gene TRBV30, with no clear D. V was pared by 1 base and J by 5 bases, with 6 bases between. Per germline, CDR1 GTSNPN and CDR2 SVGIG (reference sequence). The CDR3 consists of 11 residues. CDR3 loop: CAWSALDEQYF. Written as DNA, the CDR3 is TGTGCCTGGAGTGCTCTCGACGAGCAGTACTTC.

The CDR3 loop reads CASSYRGPRGEKLFF. The CDR3 DNA is TGTGCCAGCAGTTACCGCGGCCCCAGAGGTGAAAAACTGTTTTTT. The chain joins TRBV6-5 to TRBJ1-4; D is unclear. V shed 2 bases and J shed 7 bases, with 14 bases lying between them. The germline gives CDR1 MNHEY, CDR2 SVGAGI. The CDR3 consists of 15 residues.

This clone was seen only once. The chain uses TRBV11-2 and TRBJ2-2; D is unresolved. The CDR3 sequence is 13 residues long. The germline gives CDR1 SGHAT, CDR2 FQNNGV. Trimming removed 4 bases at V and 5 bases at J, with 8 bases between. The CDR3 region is CASSSQKTGELFF. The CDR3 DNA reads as TGTGCCAGCAGCTCCCAGAAGACCGGGGAGCTGTTTTTT.

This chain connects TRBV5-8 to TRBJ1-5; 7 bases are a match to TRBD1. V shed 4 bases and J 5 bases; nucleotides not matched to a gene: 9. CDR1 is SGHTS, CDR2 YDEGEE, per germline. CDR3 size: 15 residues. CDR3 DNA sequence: TGTGCCAGCAGCCCGATACAGGGGCAGTATCAGCCCCAGCATTTT. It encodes CASSPIQGQYQPQHF.

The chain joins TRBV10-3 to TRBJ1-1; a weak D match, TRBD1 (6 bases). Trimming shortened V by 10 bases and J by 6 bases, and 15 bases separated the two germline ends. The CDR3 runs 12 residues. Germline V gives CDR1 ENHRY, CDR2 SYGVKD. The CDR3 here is CANGQSGAEAFF. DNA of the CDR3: TGTGCCAACGGACAGTCTGGGGCTGAAGCTTTCTTT.

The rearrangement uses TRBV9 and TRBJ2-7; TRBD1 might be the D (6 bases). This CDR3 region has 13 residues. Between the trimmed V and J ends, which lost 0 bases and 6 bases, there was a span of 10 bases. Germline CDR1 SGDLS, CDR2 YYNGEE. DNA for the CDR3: TGTGCCAGCAGCGTAGGGGCAGGGGTCGAGCAGTACTTC. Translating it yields CASSVGAGVEQYF.

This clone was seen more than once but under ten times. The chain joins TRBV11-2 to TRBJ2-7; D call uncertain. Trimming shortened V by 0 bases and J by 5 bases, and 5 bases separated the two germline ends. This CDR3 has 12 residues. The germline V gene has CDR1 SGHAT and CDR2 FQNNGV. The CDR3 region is CASSLDLHEQYF. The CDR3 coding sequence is TGTGCCAGCAGCTTAGATCTCCACGAGCAGTACTTC.

CDR3 DNA sequence: TGTGCCAGCAGCCCCAGACAGGGGCAACCCTACGAGCAGTACTTC. Protein sequence: CASSPRQGQPYEQYF. This chain joins TRBV9 and TRBJ2-7, with TRBD1 identical over 8 bases. Germline trimming cut 4 bases from V and 2 bases from J; bases unmatched to any gene: 8. The V gene's germline CDR1 is SGDLS and CDR2 YYNGEE. The CDR3 has 15 amino acids.

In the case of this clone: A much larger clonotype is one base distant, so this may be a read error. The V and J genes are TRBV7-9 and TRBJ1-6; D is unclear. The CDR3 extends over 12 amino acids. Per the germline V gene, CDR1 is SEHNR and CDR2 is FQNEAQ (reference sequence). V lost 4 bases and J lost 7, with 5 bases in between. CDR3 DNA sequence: TGTGCCAGCAGCTCCCCGAATTCACCCCTCCACTTT. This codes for CASSSPNSPLHF.

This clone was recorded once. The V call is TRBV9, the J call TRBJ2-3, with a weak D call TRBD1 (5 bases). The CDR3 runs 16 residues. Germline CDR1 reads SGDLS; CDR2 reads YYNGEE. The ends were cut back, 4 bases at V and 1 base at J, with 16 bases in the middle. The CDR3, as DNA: TGTGCCAGCAGCTCCCCGTCAGGGTGGGGCACAGATACGCAGTATTTT. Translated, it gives CASSSPSGWGTDTQYF.

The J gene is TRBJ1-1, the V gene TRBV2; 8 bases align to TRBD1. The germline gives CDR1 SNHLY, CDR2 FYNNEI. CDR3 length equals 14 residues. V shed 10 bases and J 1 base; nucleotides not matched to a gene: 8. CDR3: CATLTGTGNTEAFF. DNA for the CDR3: TGTGCCACCCTCACCGGGACAGGGAACACTGAAGCTTTCTTT.

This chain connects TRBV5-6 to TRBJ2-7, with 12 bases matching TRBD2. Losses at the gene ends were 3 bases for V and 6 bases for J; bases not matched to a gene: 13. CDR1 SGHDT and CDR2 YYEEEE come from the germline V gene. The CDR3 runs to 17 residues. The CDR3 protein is CASSSLLAGGSPGEQYF. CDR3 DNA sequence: TGTGCCAGCAGCTCTCTTCTAGCGGGGGGGAGCCCCGGCGAGCAGTACTTC.

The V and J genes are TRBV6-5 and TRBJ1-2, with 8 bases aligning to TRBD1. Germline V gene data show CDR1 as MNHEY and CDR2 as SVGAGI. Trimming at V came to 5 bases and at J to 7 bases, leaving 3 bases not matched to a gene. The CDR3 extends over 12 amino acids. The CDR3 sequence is CASSLTGGGYTF. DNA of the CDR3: TGTGCCAGCAGTCTTACAGGGGGTGGCTACACCTTC.

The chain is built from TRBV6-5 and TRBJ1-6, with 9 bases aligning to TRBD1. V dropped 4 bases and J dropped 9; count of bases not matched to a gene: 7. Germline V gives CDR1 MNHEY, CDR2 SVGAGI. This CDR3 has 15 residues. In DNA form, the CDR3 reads TGTGCCAGCAGTTTCCGGGACAGGGTTGTTTCACCCCTCCACTTT. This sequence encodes CASSFRDRVVSPLHF.

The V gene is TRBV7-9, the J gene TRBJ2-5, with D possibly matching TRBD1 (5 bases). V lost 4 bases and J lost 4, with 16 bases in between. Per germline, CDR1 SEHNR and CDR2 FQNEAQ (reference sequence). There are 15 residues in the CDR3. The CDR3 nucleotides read TGTGCCAGCAGCTCGCGCAGGGATGGCAGAGAGACCCAGTACTTC. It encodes CASSSRRDGRETQYF.

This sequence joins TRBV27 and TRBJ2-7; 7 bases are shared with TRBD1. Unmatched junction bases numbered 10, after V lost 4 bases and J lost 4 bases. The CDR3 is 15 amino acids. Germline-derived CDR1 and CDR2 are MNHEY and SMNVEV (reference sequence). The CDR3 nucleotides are TGTGCCAGCAGTTCCGACAGGGAAGGCCCATACGAGCAGTACTTC. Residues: CASSSDREGPYEQYF.

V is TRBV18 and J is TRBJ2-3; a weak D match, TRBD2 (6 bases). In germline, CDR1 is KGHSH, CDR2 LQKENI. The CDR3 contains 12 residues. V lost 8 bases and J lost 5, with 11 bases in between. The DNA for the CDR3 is TGTGCCAGCGGAGGAGGGTTAGATACGCAGTATTTT. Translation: CASGGGLDTQYF.

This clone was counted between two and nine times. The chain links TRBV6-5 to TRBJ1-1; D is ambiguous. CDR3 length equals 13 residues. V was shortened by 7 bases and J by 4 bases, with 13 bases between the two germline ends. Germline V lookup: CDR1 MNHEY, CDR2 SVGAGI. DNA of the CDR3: TGTGCCAGCATACACCGGGAATCCACTGAAGCTTTCTTT. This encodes CASIHRESTEAFF.

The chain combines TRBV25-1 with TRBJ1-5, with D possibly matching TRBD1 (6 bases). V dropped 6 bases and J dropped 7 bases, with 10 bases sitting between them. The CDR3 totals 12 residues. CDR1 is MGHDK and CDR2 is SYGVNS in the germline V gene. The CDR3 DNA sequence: TGTGCCAGCAGGCAGGGGAACCAGCCCCAGCATTTT. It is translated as CASRQGNQPQHF.

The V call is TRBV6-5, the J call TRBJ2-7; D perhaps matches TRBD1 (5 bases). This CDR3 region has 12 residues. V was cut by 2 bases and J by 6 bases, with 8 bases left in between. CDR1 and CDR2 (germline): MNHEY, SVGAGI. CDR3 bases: TGTGCCAGCAGTTACAGGGGAAGCGAGCAGTACTTC. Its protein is CASSYRGSEQYF.

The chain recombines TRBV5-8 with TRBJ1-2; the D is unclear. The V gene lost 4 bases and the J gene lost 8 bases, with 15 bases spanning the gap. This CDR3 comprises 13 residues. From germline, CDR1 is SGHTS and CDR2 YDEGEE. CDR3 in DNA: TGTGCCAGCAGCCTAATGGGCCCGGGAGGCTACACCTTC. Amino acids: CASSLMGPGGYTF.

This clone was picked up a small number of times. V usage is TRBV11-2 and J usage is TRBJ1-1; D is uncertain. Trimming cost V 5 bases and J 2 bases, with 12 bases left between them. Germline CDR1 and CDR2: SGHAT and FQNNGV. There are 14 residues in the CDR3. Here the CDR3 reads CASSQTSVNTEAFF. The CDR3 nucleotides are TGTGCCAGCAGCCAGACATCGGTCAACACTGAAGCTTTCTTT.

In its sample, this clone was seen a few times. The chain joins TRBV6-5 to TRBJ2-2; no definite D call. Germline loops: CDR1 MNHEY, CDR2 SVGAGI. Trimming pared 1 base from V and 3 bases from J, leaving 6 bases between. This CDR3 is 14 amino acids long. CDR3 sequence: CASSYWADTGELFF. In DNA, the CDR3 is TGTGCCAGCAGTTACTGGGCCGACACCGGGGAGCTGTTTTTT.

The DNA for the CDR3 is TGTGCCAGCAGCTTAACGGGGGAGGACGAGCAGTACTTC. Protein product: CASSLTGEDEQYF. The rearrangement links TRBV7-3 to TRBJ2-7; tentatively, D is TRBD2 (6 bases). The V and J ends lost 0 bases and 5 bases respectively, with 8 bases between them. Germline values: CDR1 SGHTA, CDR2 FQGTGA. The CDR3 extends over 13 amino acids. Drawing the rest from reference TRBV7-3 and TRBJ2-7, the complete variable domain is GAGVSQTPSNKVTEKGKYVELRCDPISGHTALYWYRQSLGQGPEFLIYFQGTGAADDSGLPNDRFFAVRPEGSVSTLKIQRTERGDSAVYLCASSLTGEDEQYFGPGTRLTVT.

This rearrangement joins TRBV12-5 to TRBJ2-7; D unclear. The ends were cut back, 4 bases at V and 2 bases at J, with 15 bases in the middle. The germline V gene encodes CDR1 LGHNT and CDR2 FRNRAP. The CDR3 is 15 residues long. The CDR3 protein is CASGSPPLVPYEQYF. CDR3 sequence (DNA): TGTGCTAGTGGTTCCCCCCCCCTAGTCCCCTACGAGCAGTACTTC.

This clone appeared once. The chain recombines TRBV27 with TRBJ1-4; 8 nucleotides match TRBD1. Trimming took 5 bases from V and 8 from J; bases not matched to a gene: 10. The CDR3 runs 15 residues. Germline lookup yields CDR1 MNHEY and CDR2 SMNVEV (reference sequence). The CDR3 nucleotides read TGTGCCAGCAGTCCGAGACAGGGGAGGTGGGAAAAACTGTTTTTT. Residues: CASSPRQGRWEKLFF.

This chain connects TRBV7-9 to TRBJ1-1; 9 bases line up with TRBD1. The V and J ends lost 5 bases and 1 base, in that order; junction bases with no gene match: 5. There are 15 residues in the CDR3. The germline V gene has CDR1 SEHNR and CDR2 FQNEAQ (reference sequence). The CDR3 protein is CASSAWDRENTEAFF. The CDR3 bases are TGTGCCAGCAGCGCTTGGGACAGGGAGAACACTGAAGCTTTCTTT.

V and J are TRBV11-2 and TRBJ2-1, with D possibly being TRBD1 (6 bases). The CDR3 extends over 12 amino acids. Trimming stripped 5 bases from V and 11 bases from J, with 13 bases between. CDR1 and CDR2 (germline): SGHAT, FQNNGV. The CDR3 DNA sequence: TGTGCCAGCAGCGCATCAGGGGATCAGCAGTTCTTC. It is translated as CASSASGDQQFF.

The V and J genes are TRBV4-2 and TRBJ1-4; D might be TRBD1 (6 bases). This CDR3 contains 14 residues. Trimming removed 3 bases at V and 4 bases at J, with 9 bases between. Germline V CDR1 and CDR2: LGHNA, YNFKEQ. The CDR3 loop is CASSQGHGNEKLFF. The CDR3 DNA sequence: TGTGCCAGCAGCCAGGGACACGGTAATGAAAAACTGTTTTTT.

For the CDR3, the DNA is TGTGCCAGCAGCCCCATAGGAGGCCGTGGGAGCACAGATACGCAGTATTTT. Translated: CASSPIGGRGSTDTQYF. The chain joins TRBV7-9 to TRBJ2-3; D is possibly TRBD2 (5 bases). The CDR3 extends over 17 amino acids. Germline lookup yields CDR1 SEHNR and CDR2 FQNEAQ (reference sequence). With 5 bases removed from V and 0 bases from J, the gap between germline ends came to 18 bases.